The 4 T cell receptor beta chains listed next were all sequenced from one sample in a study of chemoradiotherapy in HPV16-positive cancers. Method: immunoSEQ multiplex PCR; TCRdb's copy keeps in-frame clones and lacks some. The table shows about 11,000 clones, with approximately 93% occurring only once. The specimen comprised blood, sampled from a patient who underwent chemoradiotherapy. These TCRs come from a human donor with HPV-associated anogenital cancer.

The chain joins TRBV5-1 to TRBJ2-2, with 7 positions matching TRBD1. V lost 0 bases and J lost 0; bases outside the gene matches: 5. Germline V lookup: CDR1 SGHRS, CDR2 YFSETQ. This CDR3 contains 17 residues. This CDR3 is CASSLGNRGANTGELFF. The CDR3 coding sequence is TGCGCCAGCAGCTTGGGCAACAGGGGAGCGAACACCGGGGAGCTGTTTTTT.

The chain couples TRBV16 to TRBJ1-5, with TRBD1 matching over 8 bases. Trimming at V came to 0 bases and at J to 1 base, leaving 5 bases not matched to a gene. The CDR3 loop spans 17 amino acids. CDR1 and CDR2 from the germline V gene are KGHSY and FQNENV. CDR3 sequence: CASSQSLGQESNQPQHF. In DNA form, the CDR3 reads TGTGCCAGCAGCCAATCGTTGGGACAGGAGAGCAATCAGCCCCAGCATTTT.

The V and J genes are TRBV19 and TRBJ1-5; D call uncertain. The V gene's germline CDR1 is LNHDA and CDR2 SQIVND (reference sequence). V was cut by 1 base and J by 0 bases, with 7 bases left in between. This CDR3 is 15 amino acids long. The CDR3 reads CASSIVPYSNQPQHF. CDR3 in DNA: TGTGCCAGTAGTATAGTGCCGTATAGCAATCAGCCCCAGCATTTT.

V and J are TRBV5-5 and TRBJ2-7; D unresolved. This CDR3 spans 13 amino acids. The germline V gene encodes CDR1 SGHKS and CDR2 YYEKEE (reference sequence). V lost 1 base and J 6 bases, leaving 11 bases between the germline ends. CDR3 amino acids: CASSLSSSPEQYF. As DNA, the CDR3 is TGTGCCAGCAGCTTGTCAAGTAGCCCCGAGCAGTACTTC.